A selection of T cell receptor beta chains follows, all from one sample in a study of blood T cell repertoires in COVID-19. Clones were sequenced by immunoSEQ multiplex PCR, and TCRdb holds only the in-frame ones, with some missing. The table lists 100,000 to 150,000 clones, approximately 88% of them singletons. Sequenced material: peripheral blood. Source of these receptors: a woman under 40 who had recovered from COVID-19. Each CDR3 is given with its conserved first and last residue. The D gene is left open where the match is weak. Not all rows give a size; the values are once, few, many and, for expanded clones, a class.

j_gene: TRBJ2-3; len: 11; d_gene: TRBD1; abundance: -; v_gene: TRBV29-1; CDR3aa: CSAGQGDTQYF; CDR3nt: TGCAGCGCGGGACAGGGAGATACGCAGTATTTT
j_gene: TRBJ1-4; len: 14; d_gene: -; abundance: -; v_gene: TRBV30; CDR3aa: CAWSTGSTNEKLFF; CDR3nt: TGTGCCTGGAGTACAGGGTCCACTAATGAAAAACTGTTTTTT
j_gene: TRBJ1-1; len: 15; d_gene: -; abundance: once; v_gene: TRBV19; CDR3aa: CASSMKGADNTEAFF; CDR3nt: TGTGCCAGTAGTATGAAAGGGGCGGATAACACTGAAGCTTTCTTT
j_gene: TRBJ2-1; len: 15; d_gene: -; abundance: many; v_gene: TRBV6-5; CDR3aa: CASMRTDSSYNEQFF; CDR3nt: TGTGCCAGCATGAGGACGGACAGCTCCTACAATGAGCAGTTCTTC
j_gene: TRBJ2-2; len: 14; d_gene: -; abundance: -; v_gene: TRBV10-1; CDR3aa: CASSEMGVGGELFF; CDR3nt: TGCGCCAGCAGTGAGATGGGAGTCGGCGGGGAGCTGTTTTTT
j_gene: TRBJ2-7; len: 13; d_gene: TRBD1; abundance: -; v_gene: TRBV29-1; CDR3aa: CSGGTGDSYEQYF; CDR3nt: TGCAGCGGTGGGACAGGGGACTCCTACGAGCAGTACTTC
j_gene: TRBJ2-7; len: 15; d_gene: TRBD2; abundance: -; v_gene: TRBV7-2; CDR3aa: CASSFRPSGRVEQYF; CDR3nt: TGTGCCAGCAGCTTTCGTCCTAGCGGGAGGGTAGAGCAGTACTTC
j_gene: TRBJ2-3; len: 15; d_gene: TRBD2; abundance: -; v_gene: TRBV18; CDR3aa: CASSPPSLAGEAQYF; CDR3nt: TGTGCCAGCTCACCACCGTCACTAGCGGGAGAAGCGCAGTATTTT
j_gene: TRBJ1-2; len: 15; d_gene: -; abundance: -; v_gene: TRBV10-3; CDR3aa: CAISESGRSNYGYTF; CDR3nt: TGTGCCATCAGTGAGTCGGGGAGATCTAACTATGGCTACACCTTC
j_gene: TRBJ2-7; len: 13; d_gene: TRBD2; abundance: -; v_gene: TRBV29-1; CDR3aa: CSVARELSYEQYF; CDR3nt: TGCAGCGTTGCGCGGGAGCTCTCCTACGAGCAGTACTTC
j_gene: TRBJ2-2; len: 13; d_gene: -; abundance: -; v_gene: TRBV9; CDR3aa: CASSPRGAGELFF; CDR3nt: TGTGCCAGCAGCCCGCGGGGAGCCGGGGAGCTGTTTTTT
j_gene: TRBJ2-7; len: 14; d_gene: TRBD1; abundance: -; v_gene: TRBV5-1; CDR3aa: CASSWDRVRSEQYF; CDR3nt: TGCGCCAGCAGCTGGGACAGGGTACGGAGCGAGCAGTACTTC
j_gene: TRBJ2-3; len: 15; d_gene: TRBD2; abundance: -; v_gene: TRBV5-1; CDR3aa: CASSLDPGGTDTQYF; CDR3nt: TGCGCCAGCAGCTTGGATCCGGGGGGGACAGATACGCAGTATTTT
j_gene: TRBJ2-7; len: 16; d_gene: TRBD1; abundance: -; v_gene: TRBV23-1; CDR3aa: CASSELRDRGFYEQYF; CDR3nt: TGCGCCAGCAGCGAGCTCCGGGACAGGGGGTTCTACGAGCAGTACTTC
j_gene: TRBJ2-5; len: 14; d_gene: -; abundance: once; v_gene: TRBV3-1/TRBV3-2; CDR3aa: CASSQDRSQETQYF; CDR3nt: TGTGCCAGCAGCCAAGACCGGAGCCAAGAGACCCAGTACTTC